A selection of T cell receptor beta chains follows, all from one sample in a study of human T cells and chemical hapten exposure. In TCRdb, the RACE reads were re-called with MiXCR into one record per CDR3 protein. Found here are about 110,000 distinct CDR3 sequences, 11% of them singletons; the top ten hold 3% to 4.5%. The input for sequencing was whole blood, taken in connection with sensitization to the hapten diphenylcyclopropenone (DPC). These receptors all come from a woman in her 40s with alopecia areata. Some clones in this sample may be carry-over from other donors' samples. CDR3s include the opening cysteine and the closing phenylalanine or tryptophan. A D gene is named only where the DNA matches it firmly.

v_call: TRBV4-3
d_call: .
cdr3_aa: CASSHGSSGANVLTF

v_call: TRBV2
d_call: .
cdr3_aa: CASNTGLNTEAFF

v_call: TRBV18
d_call: .
cdr3_aa: CASSSVTIGNEQFF

v_call: TRBV18
d_call: TRBD1
cdr3_aa: CASSPATGFGTEAFF

v_call: TRBV12-3/TRBV12-4
d_call: TRBD1
cdr3_aa: CASSSSRTGGWAGELFF

v_call: TRBV28
d_call: TRBD1
cdr3_aa: CASTRDRGPNEQYF

v_call: TRBV9
d_call: .
cdr3_aa: CASSARGSSSYEQYF

v_call: TRBV27
d_call: .
cdr3_aa: CASSVQNEQFF

v_call: TRBV30
d_call: TRBD2
cdr3_aa: CAWSATSGGPTDTQYF

v_call: TRBV6-2/TRBV6-3
d_call: .
cdr3_aa: CASSYGGSVKTQYF

v_call: TRBV6-5
d_call: TRBD1
cdr3_aa: CASSYSSGGERQYF

v_call: TRBV5-1
d_call: .
cdr3_aa: CASGRDTAYEQYF

v_call: TRBV9
d_call: .
cdr3_aa: CASTRGQIDNEQFF

v_call: TRBV6-2/TRBV6-3
d_call: .
cdr3_aa: CASSSTGTSYEQYF

v_call: TRBV27
d_call: TRBD2
cdr3_aa: CASTKRGSSTDTQYF

v_call: TRBV27
d_call: .
cdr3_aa: CASSGMEQYF

v_call: TRBV5-4
d_call: .
cdr3_aa: CATRAAASGANVLTF

v_call: TRBV5-1
d_call: .
cdr3_aa: CASSSGPRISDEQFF

v_call: TRBV20-1
d_call: .
cdr3_aa: CSAPGAGPDTQYF

v_call: TRBV18
d_call: TRBD1
cdr3_aa: CASSPPTGTGGTEAFF

v_call: TRBV3-1
d_call: TRBD2
cdr3_aa: CASSQLGTSGGPIRETQYF

v_call: TRBV6-5
d_call: TRBD1
cdr3_aa: CASSSHTGTGNYGYTF

v_call: TRBV29-1
d_call: .
cdr3_aa: CSVDQGVDEQFF